This T cell receptor beta chain was recovered during a study of post-analysis software for immune sequencing data. About the research overall: The courses of disease that were included comprised relapsing-remitting, secondary progressive and progressive-relapsing multiple sclerosis.

Concerning this clonotype: Its antigen is unidentified.

Deletions cut 5 bases from V and 5 bases from J, with 12 bases between. Germline-derived CDR1 and CDR2 are SEHNR and FQNEAQ (reference sequence). CDR3 length: 13 amino acids. Sequencing libraries made from TCR beta cDNA carried unique molecular identifiers. T cells numbering 1 to 10 million yielded around 500,000 cDNA molecules. Using its own MiXCR run on the PCR reads, TCRdb lists one record per CDR3 protein. Of approximately 660,000 distinct CDR3 sequences in the sample, 55% to 60% are singletons; the top ten hold roughly 12%. Whole-study findings and limits: There was significantly lower normalized Chao1 diversity in multiple sclerosis patients than in controls. TRBV5-6, TRBV5-1 and TRBV20-1 were among 4 or 5 TRBV segments more frequent in patients than controls.

This chain connects TRBV7-9 to TRBJ1-1, with D uncertain. Sequenced: blood. This receptor was taken from a girl aged 2 to 9 with multiple sclerosis. The CDR3 spells CASSLKGVTEAFF. CDR3 coding DNA: TGTGCCAGCAGCCTAAAGGGCGTTACTGAAGCTTTCTTT. Looking up the rest from reference TRBV7-9 and TRBJ1-1 gives the full variable domain: DTGVSQNPRHKITKRGQNVTFRCDPISEHNRLYWYRQTLGQGPEFLTYFQNEAQLEKSRLLSDRFSAERPKGSFSTLEIQRTEQGDSAMYLCASSLKGVTEAFFGQGTRLTVV.